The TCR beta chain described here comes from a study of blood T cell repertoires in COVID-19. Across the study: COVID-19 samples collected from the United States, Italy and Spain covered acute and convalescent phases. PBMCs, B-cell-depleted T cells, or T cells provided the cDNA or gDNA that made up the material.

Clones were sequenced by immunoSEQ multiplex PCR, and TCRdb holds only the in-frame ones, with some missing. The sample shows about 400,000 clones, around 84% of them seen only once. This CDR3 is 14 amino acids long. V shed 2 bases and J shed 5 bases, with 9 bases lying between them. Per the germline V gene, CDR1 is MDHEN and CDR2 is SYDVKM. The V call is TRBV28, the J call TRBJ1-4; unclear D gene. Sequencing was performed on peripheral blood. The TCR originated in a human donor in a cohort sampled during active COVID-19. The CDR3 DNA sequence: TGTGCCAGCAGTTTAAGCAGGCCCAATGAAAAACTGTTTTTT. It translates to CASSLSRPNEKLFF.